The clone carrying this T cell receptor beta chain was seen many times. These data belong to a study of regulatory T cells in long-lasting Graves disease. Time point in this sample: persistent/refractory GD, antithyroid drugs over 5 years with positive TRAb. Scientists built the TCR library using RNA that was extracted from PBMCs. Libraries of TCR beta came from iRepertoire HTBI primers plus Arm-PCR of CDR3 regions. TCRdb itself ran the multiplex PCR reads through MiXCR, one entry per CDR3 protein. The data hold 500,000 to 700,000 distinct CDR3 sequences, with about 30% observed a single time. CDR3 length: 14 amino acids. Trimming left V 6 bases short and J 2 bases short, with 10 bases between. Germline CDR1 MNHNS, CDR2 SASEGT.

Sequences were derived from peripheral blood mononuclear cells (PBMCs), sampled when the disease was refractory, from a patient treated with antithyroid drugs. This clonotype was obtained from a female donor with Graves disease. V gene TRBV6-1 combines with J gene TRBJ1-4, with a weak D call TRBD1 (5 bases). The CDR3 coding sequence is TGTGCCAGCAGAAGGGACGGCACTAATGAAAAACTGTTTTTT. Translated, it gives CASRRDGTNEKLFF.